This paragraph reports one T cell receptor beta chain. The germline V gene encodes CDR1 SGHTA and CDR2 FQGTGA. V was pared by 4 bases and J by 6 bases, with 9 bases between. CDR3 length equals 13 residues. Some clones are missing from TCRdb's copy, which holds only in-frame ones; the method was immunoSEQ multiplex PCR. The sample contains about 22,000 clones, around 78% of which appear only once. These data come from a study of graft-versus-host responses after intestinal transplantation. Processing of graft tissue released intraepithelial and lamina propria lymphocytes. The V call is TRBV7-3, the J call TRBJ2-2; no firm D call. The source material was ileum tissue, sampled 12 days after intestinal transplant. The clonotype comes from a human patient who received an intestinal transplant, so some T cells may come from the graft donor. CDR3 sequence reads: CASSSFESGELFF. In nucleotides, the CDR3 is TGTGCCAGCAGCTCCTTCGAGTCCGGGGAGCTGTTTTTT.